The T cell receptor beta chain described here comes from a study of human T cells and chemical hapten exposure. Study information: All through the approximately 24-week study, the scalp of each patient received diphenylcyclopropenone doses weekly. Study results and limitations: Expanded TCRs showed more large CDR3 clusters than pre-sensitization or healthy control sets. Counts of TCRs above 1 in 1000 frequency stayed unchanged with DPC sensitization.

This clonotype was recorded at least ten times. The antigen remains unidentified. The library tagged individual cDNA molecules with unique molecular identifiers. TCRdb called the RACE reads again in MiXCR, with one record for every CDR3 protein. This sample has about 270,000 distinct CDR3 sequences, with almost 8% found just once. The time point here: pre-sensitization, week 0. As to treatment: therapeutic diphenylcyclopropenone sensitization with weekly scalp DPC. From germline, CDR1 is MDHEN and CDR2 SYDVKM. The CDR3 totals 18 residues. V trimming: 6 bases; J trimming: 0 bases; junction bases outside the gene matches: 12.

The chain joins TRBV28 to TRBJ1-5; TRBD1 aligns across 9 bases. The TCR was taken from a man between 18 and 29 years old with alopecia areata. Some clones in this sample may be carry-over from other donors' samples. The sample in question was whole blood, obtained in connection with sensitization to the hapten diphenylcyclopropenone (DPC). The CDR3 nucleotides are TGTGCCAGCAGGTTCCTTTGGGACAGGGAATATAGCAATCAGCCCCAGCATTTT. Translated, it gives CASRFLWDREYSNQPQHF.